The T cell receptor beta chain under discussion was sequenced for a study of blood T cell repertoires in COVID-19. Study context: Researchers got acute and convalescent COVID-19 samples from the United States, Italy and Spain. The cDNA or gDNA used as material had been derived from T cells, B-cell-depleted T cells, or PBMCs.

As processed by the authors: Amplification with reference gene primers provided the estimates of nucleated cell counts. The protocol was immunoSEQ multiplex PCR, while the TCRdb copy is restricted to in-frame clones and leaves out a portion. Clone size and V and J calls were adopted from that table, with D and trimming inferred from the DNA. The repertoire has roughly 100,000 clones, around 73% of them found once; the top ten carry around 9.8%. V lost 6 bases to trimming and J lost 10 bases; unmatched junction nucleotides: 6. The germline gives CDR1 MDHEN, CDR2 SYDVKM. The CDR3 loop spans 13 amino acids.

This TCR derives from a man aged 55-75 years with active or convalescent COVID-19. Sample: peripheral blood. The chain carries TRBV28 and TRBJ1-6; 7 bases are shared with TRBD1. This CDR3 is CASRGQRESPLHF. The CDR3 coding sequence is TGTGCCAGCAGGGGACAGCGGGAGTCACCCCTCCACTTT.